This T cell receptor (beta chain) was recorded in a study of cytomegalovirus exposure and HLA in healthy donors (dated by TCRdb to the late 2010s). Regarding the research as a whole: According to an earlier analysis of 587 of the donors, roughly 180 million T cells yielded 100 million or so unique TCR beta sequences and 250 to 350 Gb of sequence data. The aim of the study was to test whether cataloging public T cell receptors could identify signatures of past pathogen exposure. Typing coverage varied by locus: roughly 629-630 donors for A, B, C, DRB1 and DQB1; roughly 520 for DQA1; about 570 for DPA1; approximately 490 for DPB1. Every repertoire in the discovery cohort had been generated on one and the same sequencing platform. Donor age, sex, ethnicity and CMV serostatus were compiled together with the repertoire data. An earlier analysis of 587 of the donors applied high-throughput TCR beta sequencing to assess whether each TCR beta V gene segment acted as functional or pseudogenic. HLA typing included class I and class II loci at four-digit resolution. Roughly 290 gigabases of sequencing data and tens of millions of unique TCR sequences made up an early release that covered roughly 670 HLA-typed donors. Across under 500 genotyped donors of the cohort, an average of roughly 250,000 unique TCR beta nucleotide sequences per donor were sequenced, and around 20% of those sequences were non-productive. In addition to the first cohort of approximately 650 subjects, a separate validation cohort of 120 different subjects was used. The study profiled the T cell repertoires of hundreds of subjects by immunosequencing and related them to cytomegalovirus serostatus. About five DR-DQ haplotypes were treated as single units for association and clustering because of strong linkage in the cohort. To predict cytomegalovirus infection status, the study brought together high-throughput TCR immunosequencing, statistical association of individual TCRs with disease status, and machine learning. In a later genetic analysis, genome-wide SNP genotypes for about 65% of the roughly 700 donors were used, and that subset was treated as a discovery cohort. Of the approximately 400 genotyped donors, 75% to 85% were placed in the genetic ancestry cluster associated with self-reported Caucasian donors. To study patterns of TCR occurrence, a later analysis re-analyzed previously published TCR beta repertoires from 650 to 750 donors and added high-resolution HLA genotyping. Rather than using new phenotypic data, the later analysis identified candidate immune exposures from TCR beta sequences and from how often those sequences occurred across donors.

Receptor amplification or capture employed the immunoSEQ multiplex PCR assay. A mixture of 60 forward primers for TCR Vbeta segments and 13 reverse primers for TCR Jbeta segments was used in the multiplex PCR. The CDR3 region of rearranged TCR beta genes was amplified from genomic DNA with a multiplex PCR assay. Amplified TCR beta libraries were sequenced as 87-base-pair reads on the Illumina HiSeq System. In the source study's methods: A later analysis tallied around 82 million unique TCR beta chains across the 700 or so repertoires, and about 12 million of those chains were shared by two or more donors. Raw reads were error-corrected and collapsed into unique sequences by a nearest-neighbor algorithm in which closely related sequences were merged to remove PCR and sequencing errors. To assign V, D and J gene segments, CDR3 sequences were aligned to IMGT reference sequences. Each retained sequence needed at least a six-nucleotide match to both a V gene segment and a J gene segment. A rearrangement counted as productive if the CDR3 had no stop codons and remained in frame with V and J, and every other rearrangement counted as non-productive. CDR3 was defined by IMGT convention, running from the second conserved V-encoded cysteine to the conserved J-encoded phenylalanine. The earlier analysis of approximately 500 of the donors excluded sequences that lacked an unambiguous match to a single V gene segment. An earlier analysis of fewer than 750 of the donors classified V segments as functional when productive rearrangements were above 56.7% and as segregating when the standard deviation between donors was above 5%. To diagnose cytomegalovirus status from the catalog of TCR beta chain sequences, a statistical classification framework was built. In a later analysis, V and J genes were assigned by comparing TCR nucleotide sequences against IMGT/GENE-DB human TR gene sequences. A later analysis assigned CDR3 sequences and most-parsimonious VDJ recombination scenarios with the TCRdist pipeline. In a later analysis, every TCR beta chain was defined by the combination of its CDR3 amino acid sequence and its V-gene family, and reads without a unique V-gene family were dropped. To address suspected cross-contamination and a sequencing artifact, a later analysis removed under 600 highly shared, low-generation-probability nucleotide sequences. In a later analysis, a clonal expansion index for each public chain was calculated from normalized within-repertoire ranks of inferred template counts. In a later analysis, generation probabilities were computed using a VDJ recombination model fitted to out-of-frame rearrangements, and the results were checked against IGoR. Hypergeometric tests were used in a later analysis to score TCR-TCR, TCR-HLA and TCR-CMV co-occurrence, with a repertoire-size bias correction applied to the TCR pairs. False discovery rates were estimated in a later analysis by permuting HLA or CMV assignments 20 times. In a later analysis, co-occurring TCRs were grouped using DBSCAN, and TCRdist sequence similarity was added for clustering within HLA-allele-positive subsets. Repertoires with fewer than 30,000 or more than 120,000 public chains were left out of co-occurrence clustering, as were about 5 repertoires with anomalous nucleotide sharing. Sourced from immuneACCESS, this table was stored by TCRdb with only in-frame sequences that have V and J called. A share of the clones is absent; for the studies checked, an unresolved V gene accounts for under half, and the remainder has no known explanation. That table furnishes V, J and clone size, whereas the DNA furnished D and trimming. This sample is represented by around 140,000 clones; around 57% of them were singletons. The biggest ten clones account for around 1.8% of the sample.

In regard to this clone: The antigen it recognizes is unknown. There are no base qualities to consult, and no much larger clone falls within one base.

The germline V gene supplies CDR1 MGHRA and CDR2 YSYEKL. V is clipped by 1 base and J by 4 bases, and the sequence between their germline boundaries is 13 bases long. The CDR3 has 15 amino acids, counting the end cysteine and phenylalanine. Just CDR3 DNA is preserved here, 45 bases in frame from base 1. The paper's findings and limits, for the study overall: A later analysis found that most CMV-associated TCR beta chains appeared HLA-restricted, with HLA associations seemingly driven largely by CMV exposure. A later genetic analysis reported fewer N-insertions in productive TCRs among donors in an Asian-associated ancestry cluster than the approximately 670-donor mean. The classifier was reported to diagnose cytomegalovirus status with high specificity and sensitivity in both the original and validation cohorts. Most TCR sequences were observed very rarely across donors, whereas some public TCRs were present in many individuals. The sequencing pipeline was judged likely to have produced a cluster of highly shared sequence variants as a technical artifact. It was suggested by the authors that the approach could potentially be generalized to other disease states and immunological phenotypes. The 87-base-pair reads could not distinguish some IMGT-functional V segments, including TRBV6-2 and TRBV6-3, so those segments were excluded. The study listed approximately 150 TCR beta chains as associated with cytomegalovirus. A later analysis found that TCR association rates varied across HLA loci, with DRB1 alleles showing the most associated TCRs and HLA-C alleles the fewest. A later analysis reported that several top co-occurrence clusters appeared linked to parvovirus B19, influenza, CMV and Epstein-Barr virus. Because some donors lacked HLA typing at each locus, the association tests relied only on the typed subset. A further reported finding was that TCR beta sequences accurately predicted the HLA-A and HLA-B alleles for most subjects in the first cohort. A few of the identified cytomegalovirus-associated TCR beta chains were confirmed in vitro to be specific for cytomegalovirus antigens. In a later analysis, around 15,000 TCR beta sequences were associated with specific HLA alleles at a false discovery rate of 0.05. In an earlier analysis of around 600 of the donors, most TCR beta V segments were observed in productive rearrangements about 90% or about 30% of the time, broadly matching IMGT annotations. In a later genetic analysis, a missense DCLRE1C variant was associated with V-gene and J-gene trimming of TCR beta chains, and the association was replicated in an independent cohort. In a later analysis, HLA-associated TCR beta chains were found to be more clonally expanded and to have lower generation probabilities than equally common non-associated chains. Assigning TCR associations to individual alleles was difficult when HLA alleles, especially DR and DQ, strongly co-occurred. The earlier analysis of a few hundred of the donors excluded approximately 17 rarely observed V segments, including chromosome 9 orphons, because counts were too low. This cohort had only TCR beta chains sequenced, and the lack of alpha or paired-chain data limited which features could be detected. Correlated functional status among segregating V segments might be attributable to linkage disequilibrium, but an unknown experimental factor could not be ruled out. The presence/absence analyses assumed that sequencing depth was roughly uniform across donors, and that assumption may not be true. CMV serostatus was the only immune exposure information available for the cohort.

In total, roughly 710 healthy bone marrow donors made up the cohort. All cohort members were sampled while nominally healthy, although unrecorded immune exposures were likely present. The donor tested CMV seronegative, placing the donor among the 350 to 400 seronegative members of the cohort. A peripheral blood sample was provided by each donor, and peripheral blood mononuclear cells were used for TCR beta sequencing. The Qiagen DNeasy Blood Extraction Kit was used to extract genomic DNA from the blood cell samples. This receptor chain uses TRBV4-1 and TRBJ1-1, with a weak D call of TRBD1 (6 bases match). This sequence originates from a male donor in good health and CMV-seronegative. The sequencing sample was made of PBMCs. The DNA sequence reads TGCGCCAGCAGCCAAGGTCCCTACAGGGCCACTGAAGCTTTCTTT. Its protein is CASSQGPYRATEAFF.